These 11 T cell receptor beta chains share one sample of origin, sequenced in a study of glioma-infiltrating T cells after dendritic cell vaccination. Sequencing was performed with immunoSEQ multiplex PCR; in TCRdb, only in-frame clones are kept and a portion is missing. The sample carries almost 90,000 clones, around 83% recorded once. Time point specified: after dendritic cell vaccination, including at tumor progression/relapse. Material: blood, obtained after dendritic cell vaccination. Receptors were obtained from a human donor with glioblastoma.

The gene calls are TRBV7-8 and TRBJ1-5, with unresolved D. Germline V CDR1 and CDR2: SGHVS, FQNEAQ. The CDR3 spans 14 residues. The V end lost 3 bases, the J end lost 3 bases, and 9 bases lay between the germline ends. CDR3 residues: CASSLGLDNQPQHF. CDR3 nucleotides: TGTGCCAGCAGCTTGGGCCTTGACAATCAGCCCCAGCATTTT. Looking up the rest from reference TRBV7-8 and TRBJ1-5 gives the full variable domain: GAGVSQSPRYKVAKRGQDVALRCDPISGHVSLFWYQQALGQGPEFLTYFQNEAQLDKSGLPSDRFFAERPEGSVSTLKIQRTQQEDSAVYLCASSLGLDNQPQHFGDGTRLSIL.

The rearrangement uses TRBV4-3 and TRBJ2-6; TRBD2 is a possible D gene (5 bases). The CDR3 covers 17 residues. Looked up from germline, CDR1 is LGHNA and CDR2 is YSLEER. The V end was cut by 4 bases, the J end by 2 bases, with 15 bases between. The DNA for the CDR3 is TGCGCCAGCAGCCCTCAGACGGGAAGTACTGGGGCCAACGTCCTGACTTTC. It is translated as CASSPQTGSTGANVLTF.

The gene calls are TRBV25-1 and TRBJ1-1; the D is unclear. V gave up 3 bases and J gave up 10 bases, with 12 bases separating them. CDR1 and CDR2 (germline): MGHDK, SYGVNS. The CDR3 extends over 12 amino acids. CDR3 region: CASSDGILGAFF. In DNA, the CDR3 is TGTGCCAGCAGTGATGGCATCCTAGGAGCTTTCTTT.

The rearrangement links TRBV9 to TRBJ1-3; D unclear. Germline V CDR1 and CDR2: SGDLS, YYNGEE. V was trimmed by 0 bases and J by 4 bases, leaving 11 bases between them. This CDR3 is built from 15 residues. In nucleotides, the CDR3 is TGTGCCAGCAGCGTAGGTGGCATCTCCGGAAACACCATATATTTT. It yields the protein CASSVGGISGNTIYF.

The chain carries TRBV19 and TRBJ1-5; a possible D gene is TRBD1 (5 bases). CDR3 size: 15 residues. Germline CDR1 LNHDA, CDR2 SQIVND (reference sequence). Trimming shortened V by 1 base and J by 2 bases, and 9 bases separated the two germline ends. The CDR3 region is CASSIVWGGNQPQHF. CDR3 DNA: TGTGCCAGTAGTATAGTGTGGGGGGGCAATCAGCCCCAGCATTTT.

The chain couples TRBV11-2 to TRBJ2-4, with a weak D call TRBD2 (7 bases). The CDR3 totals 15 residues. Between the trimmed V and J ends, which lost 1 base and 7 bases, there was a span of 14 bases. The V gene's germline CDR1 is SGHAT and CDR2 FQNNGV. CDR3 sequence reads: CASSLGPGGQNIQYF. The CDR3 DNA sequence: TGTGCCAGCAGCTTAGGGCCCGGGGGGCAGAACATTCAGTACTTC. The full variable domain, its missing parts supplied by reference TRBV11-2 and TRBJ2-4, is EAGVAQSPRYKIIEKRQSVAFWCNPISGHATLYWYQQILGQGPKLLIQFQNNGVVDDSQLPKDRFSAERLKGVDSTLKIQPAKLEDSAVYLCASSLGPGGQNIQYFGAGTRLSVL.

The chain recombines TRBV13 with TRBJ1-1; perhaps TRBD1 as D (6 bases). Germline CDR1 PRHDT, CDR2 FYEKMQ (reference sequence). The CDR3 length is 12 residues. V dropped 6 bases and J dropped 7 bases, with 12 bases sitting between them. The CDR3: CASSHQGSEAFF. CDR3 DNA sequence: TGTGCCAGCAGTCATCAGGGGAGTGAAGCTTTCTTT.

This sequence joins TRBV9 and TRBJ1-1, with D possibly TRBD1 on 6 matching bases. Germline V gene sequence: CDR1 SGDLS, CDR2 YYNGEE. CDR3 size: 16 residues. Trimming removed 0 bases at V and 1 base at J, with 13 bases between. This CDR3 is CASSVDFQGTNTEAFF. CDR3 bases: TGTGCCAGCAGCGTAGACTTCCAGGGGACGAACACTGAAGCTTTCTTT.

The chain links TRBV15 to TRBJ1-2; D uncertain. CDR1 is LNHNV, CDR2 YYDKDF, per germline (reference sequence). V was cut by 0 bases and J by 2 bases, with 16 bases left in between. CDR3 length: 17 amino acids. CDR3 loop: CATSRDLVWETNYGYTF. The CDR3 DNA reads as TGTGCCACCAGCAGAGATTTGGTGTGGGAGACGAACTATGGCTACACCTTC. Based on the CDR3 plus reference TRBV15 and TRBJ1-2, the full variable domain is DAMVIQNPRYQVTQFGKPVTLSCSQTLNHNVMYWYQQKSSQAPKLLFHYYDKDFNNEADTPDNFQSRRPNTSFCFLDIRSPGLGDTAMYLCATSRDLVWETNYGYTFGSGTRLTVV.

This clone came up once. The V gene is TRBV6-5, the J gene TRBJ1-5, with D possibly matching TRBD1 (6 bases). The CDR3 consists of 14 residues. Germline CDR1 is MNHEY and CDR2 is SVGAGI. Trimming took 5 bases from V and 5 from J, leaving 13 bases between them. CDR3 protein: CASSLHREHQPQHF. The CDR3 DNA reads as TGTGCCAGCAGTCTTCACAGGGAGCATCAGCCCCAGCATTTT.

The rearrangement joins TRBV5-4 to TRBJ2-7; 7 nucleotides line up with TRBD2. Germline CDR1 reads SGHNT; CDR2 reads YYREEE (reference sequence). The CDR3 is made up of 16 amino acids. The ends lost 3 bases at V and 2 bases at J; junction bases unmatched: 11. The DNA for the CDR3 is TGTGCCAGCAGCTCGGGGAGCGGGACCGTTACCTACGAGCAGTACTTC. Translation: CASSSGSGTVTYEQYF.